Shown below are 11 T cell receptor beta chains from a single sample sequenced in a study of blood T cell repertoires in COVID-19. Profiling relied on immunoSEQ multiplex PCR, and the TCRdb table lists in-frame clones only, not all of them. The data contain over 250,000 clones, approximately 90% of them seen just once; the ten biggest clones take up 2.2%. The sample taken for sequencing was peripheral blood. The receptors were gathered from a woman aged 25-40 years with COVID-19, enrolled during active disease.

The count of this clone is one. The chain carries TRBV5-6 and TRBJ2-5; TRBD1 matches 12 bases. Per germline, CDR1 SGHDT and CDR2 YYEEEE. CDR3 length: 15 residues. V lost 3 bases to trimming and J lost 5 bases; unmatched junction nucleotides: 5. Here the CDR3 DNA reads TGTGCCAGCAGCTGGGGACAGGGGGCATTTGAGACCCAGTACTTC. Translation gives CASSWGQGAFETQYF.

The chain links TRBV6-5 to TRBJ1-1, with TRBD1 matching 9 bases. The CDR3 has 14 amino acids. The V gene's germline CDR1 is MNHEY and CDR2 SVGAGI. The V gene end was trimmed by 8 bases and the J gene end by 3 bases; junction bases not matched to a gene: 7. CDR3 in DNA: TGTGCCAGCGGGGACAGGGAATCAGACACTGAAGCTTTCTTT. Its translation: CASGDRESDTEAFF.

CDR3 loop: CASRPGFSYNSPLHF. The DNA of the CDR3 is TGTGCCAGTAGGCCAGGGTTCTCCTATAATTCACCCCTCCACTTT. V is TRBV19 and J is TRBJ1-6; the D gene is possibly TRBD1 (5 bases). This CDR3 spans 15 amino acids. The V end lost 6 bases, the J end lost 0 bases, and 9 bases lay between the germline ends. Germline V gene sequence: CDR1 LNHDA, CDR2 SQIVND (reference sequence).

The gene calls are TRBV4-2 and TRBJ1-3, with D uncertain. There are 16 residues in the CDR3. The ends were cut back, 5 bases at V and 1 base at J, with 15 bases in the middle. Germline V gives CDR1 LGHNA, CDR2 YNFKEQ. CDR3 region: CASSEGLAASGNTIYF. The CDR3, as DNA: TGTGCCAGCAGCGAAGGACTAGCAGCTTCTGGAAACACCATATATTTT.

This CDR3 is CASSLSGLGRNDEQFF. The CDR3 DNA is TGTGCCAGCAGCTTATCGGGACTAGGACGTAACGATGAGCAGTTCTTC. This rearrangement joins TRBV7-8 to TRBJ2-1; 8 bases fit TRBD2. Germline V gene lookup returns CDR1 SGHVS and CDR2 FQNEAQ. The CDR3 has 16 residues. The J segment lost 8 bases and the V segment lost 2 bases, leaving 11 bases of the junction unmatched.

This rearrangement joins TRBV19 to TRBJ2-2; TRBD2 agrees at 8 bases. V dropped 6 bases and J dropped 2; count of bases not matched to a gene: 2. The CDR3 is made up of 14 amino acids. CDR1 is LNHDA, CDR2 SQIVND, per germline (reference sequence). For the CDR3, the DNA is TGTGCCAGTAGCGGACTAGCTAACACCGGGGAGCTGTTTTTT. Translating gives CASSGLANTGELFF.

V and J are TRBV11-3 and TRBJ2-3; TRBD2 matches 8 bases. The junction had 6 bases not matched to a gene; V was cut back by 5 bases and J by 2 bases. The CDR3 spans 15 residues. CDR1 and CDR2 from the germline V gene are SGHNT and YENEEA. The CDR3 is CASSPRSGDTDTQYF. CDR3 in DNA: TGTGCCAGCAGCCCCCGTAGCGGGGACACAGATACGCAGTATTTT.

The chain couples TRBV19 to TRBJ2-1; tentatively, D is TRBD2 (6 bases). The CDR3 length is 14 residues. The germline V gene has CDR1 LNHDA and CDR2 SQIVND (reference sequence). The ends were cut back, 3 bases at V and 7 bases at J, with 13 bases in the middle. The CDR3 DNA reads TGTGCCAGTAGTATCAATTCCGGGACTAATGAGCAGTTCTTC. It translates to CASSINSGTNEQFF.

V gene TRBV19 combines with J gene TRBJ1-2; D call uncertain. CDR3 length: 15 residues. The germline gives CDR1 LNHDA, CDR2 SQIVND (reference sequence). The V and J ends lost 7 bases and 2 bases respectively, with 17 bases between them. CDR3 protein: CASTLEGGSNYGYTF. Written as DNA, the CDR3 is TGTGCCAGTACCCTAGAGGGAGGTAGCAACTATGGCTACACCTTC.

This clone was seen only once. The V gene is TRBV27, the J gene TRBJ2-1, with 9 bases matching TRBD2. V shed 7 bases, J shed 6 bases, and the junction held 10 bases outside the gene matches. In germline, CDR1 is MNHEY, CDR2 SMNVEV (reference sequence). This CDR3 region has 15 residues. Here the CDR3 reads CASTIAGEGFNEQFF. The CDR3 DNA sequence: TGTGCCAGCACTATAGCGGGAGAAGGGTTCAATGAGCAGTTCTTC.

V and J are TRBV5-1 and TRBJ2-1, with D possibly matching TRBD2 (7 bases). Germline V gene sequence: CDR1 SGHRS, CDR2 YFSETQ. The ends were cut back, 3 bases at V and 7 bases at J, with 20 bases in the middle. This CDR3 spans 16 amino acids. For the CDR3, the DNA is TGCGCCAGCAGCTCCGGGGGGCAGGGGAATTGGAATGAGCAGTTCTTC. Its translation: CASSSGGQGNWNEQFF.